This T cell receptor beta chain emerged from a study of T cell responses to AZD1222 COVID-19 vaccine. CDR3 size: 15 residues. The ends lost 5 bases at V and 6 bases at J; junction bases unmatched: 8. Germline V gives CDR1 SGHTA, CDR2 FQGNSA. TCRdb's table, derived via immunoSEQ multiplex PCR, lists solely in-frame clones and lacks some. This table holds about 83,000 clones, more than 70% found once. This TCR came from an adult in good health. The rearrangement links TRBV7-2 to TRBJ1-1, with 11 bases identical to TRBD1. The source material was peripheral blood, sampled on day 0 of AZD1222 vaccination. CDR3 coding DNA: TGTGCCAGCAGCGCGGGGACAGGGGGGTGGGCTGAAGCTTTCTTT. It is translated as CASSAGTGGWAEAFF.